These 32 T cell receptor beta chains came from one sample sequenced in a study of tumor-infiltrating lymphocytes in primary liver carcinoma. From 400 to 500 ng total RNA, TCR beta cDNA was generated with a primer in the constant region. Libraries for TCR beta were built through three nested multiplex PCR rounds, which together made up a slightly modified ARM-PCR procedure. Investigators reported that the first two PCR rounds, at 10 to 11 cycles each, used TRBV1-TRBV30 forward primers with a C-beta reverse primer. MiXCR, applied by TCRdb to the multiplex PCR reads, yields one record per CDR3 protein. The sample includes approximately 330,000 distinct CDR3 sequences, less than 65% of them seen just once. They got blood RNA out of unsorted whole blood and also pulled out germline DNA. The sample comprised peripheral blood. Every receptor here comes from a man aged 40-49 years with primary liver carcinoma and hepatitis B virus infection.

This clonotype was detected many times. This chain connects TRBV6-5 to TRBJ1-6, with 7 bases matching TRBD1. The CDR3 totals 16 residues. CDR1 is MNHEY, CDR2 SVGAGI, per germline. V lost 5 bases, J lost 10 bases, and 14 bases stayed unmatched. Written as DNA, the CDR3 is TGTGCCAGCAGTCTCGAATTAGGGGGCCTGGGGTCACCCCTCCACTTT. As protein: CASSLELGGLGSPLHF.

About this clonotype: A single base separates this from a much larger clone, so it may be a read error. The V and J genes are TRBV6-1 and TRBJ2-7; 7 nucleotides match TRBD1. Germline CDR1 and CDR2: MNHNS and SASEGT. The CDR3 consists of 15 residues. CDR3: CASTDRVPASYEQHF. CDR3 in DNA: TGTGCCAGCACTGACAGGGTTCCCGCCTCCTACGAGCAGCACTTC.

In this sample, this clonotype turned up once. This chain connects TRBV5-1 to TRBJ2-1; D gene unclear. CDR3 length: 15 amino acids. Looked up from germline, CDR1 is SGHRS and CDR2 is YFSETQ. V was cut by 2 bases and J by 5 bases, with 14 bases left in between. The CDR3 nucleotides read TGCGCCAGCAGCTTCCTTGGTACCACCAACAATGAGCAGTTCTTC. As protein: CASSFLGTTNNEQFF.

A remark on this clonotype: A read error may explain this, as a much larger clone is one base away. This rearrangement joins TRBV29-1 to TRBJ2-6, with a weak D call TRBD1 (6 bases). The CDR3 has 14 amino acids. Germline V lookup: CDR1 SQVTM, CDR2 ANQGSEA. CDR3 loop: CSVDSGVGANILTF. As DNA, the CDR3 is TGCAGCGTTGACTCAGGGGTCGGGGCCAACATCCTGACTTTC.

On this clonotype: At one of its ends the junction is not consistent with the germline gene, which may arise from a read error. The chain combines TRBV11-1 with TRBJ2-5, with 7 positions matching TRBD1. The CDR3 loop spans 15 amino acids. Germline V gives CDR1 SGHAT, CDR2 FQDESV (reference sequence). CDR3 DNA: TGTGCCAGCAGCTTCGGGACAGCAAAACAAGAGACCCAGTACTTT. Its translation is CASSFGTAKQETQYF.

This clonotype has at least ten counts. This rearrangement joins TRBV4-3 to TRBJ2-7, with 10 bases identical to TRBD1. The V gene's germline CDR1 is LGHNA and CDR2 YSLEER. This CDR3 is 15 amino acids long. The trim removed 3 bases at V and 3 bases at J, leaving 5 bases unmatched. CDR3 DNA sequence: TGCGCCAGCAGCCATCGGGACAGGGGTCGCTACGAGCAGTACTTC. This gives the protein CASSHRDRGRYEQYF.

J is TRBJ2-7 and V is TRBV10-3; 8 bases line up with TRBD2. The CDR3 length is 15 residues. V shed 4 bases and J 2 bases; nucleotides not matched to a gene: 7. Germline CDR1 and CDR2: ENHRY and SYGVKD. The CDR3 bases are TGTGCCATCAGTGGCTCCGGGACTAGGGCCTACGAGCAGTACTTC. It is translated as CAISGSGTRAYEQYF.

A word on this clonotype: Being one base from a much bigger clone, this may be a read error. The gene calls are TRBV29-1 and TRBJ2-7; D call uncertain. Between the trimmed V and J ends, which lost 6 bases and 1 base, there was a span of 13 bases. Germline lookup yields CDR1 SQVTM and CDR2 ANQGSEA. This CDR3 contains 13 residues. The CDR3 region has the DNA TGCAGCGTCCAGGCTGTTCGGTCCTACGAGCAGTACTTC. Its protein is CSVQAVRSYEQYF.

As concerns this clonotype: One end of the junction does not line up with germline, which may come from a read error. The V gene is TRBV18, the J gene TRBJ1-4; D gene unclear. There are 16 residues in the CDR3. The germline gives CDR1 KGHSH, CDR2 LQKENI. The CDR3 coding sequence is TGTGCCAGTTCACCCCCCGTAGGATCAACTAATGAAAAACTGTTTTTT. This sequence encodes CASSPPVGSTNEKLFF.

This clonotype was found many times. The J gene is TRBJ1-1, the V gene TRBV11-2, with D perhaps matching TRBD1 (6 bases). The CDR3 runs 14 residues. Germline V gives CDR1 SGHAT, CDR2 FQNNGV. V gave up 5 bases and J gave up 9 bases, with 19 bases separating them. The CDR3 nucleotides read TGTGCCAGCAGCCGCCGGCGGACAGAGGTGAAAGCTTTCTTT. Translating gives CASSRRRTEVKAFF.

With respect to this clonotype: A much bigger clone sits one base away, suggesting this may be a read error. The CDR3 end shows no conserved phenylalanine or tryptophan, and so a read error is likely. This chain uses TRBV12-3 or TRBV12-4 with TRBJ1-1, with D perhaps TRBD1 (6 bases). The V end lost 8 bases, the J end lost 5 bases, and 18 bases lay between the germline ends. The CDR3 loop spans 14 amino acids. CDR3 nucleotides: TGTGCCAGCGGGACGGGGGCAGGGGAAACTGAAGCTTTCCTT. It specifies CASGTGAGETEAFL.

Ten or more counts support this clonotype. The chain couples TRBV29-1 to TRBJ1-2, with 8 bases that match TRBD1. This CDR3 region has 13 residues. V lost 7 bases, J lost 8 bases, and 12 bases stayed unmatched. Germline CDR1 SQVTM, CDR2 ANQGSEA. The CDR3 bases are TGCAGCGCACAGACAGGGGCGGGCGGCGGCTACACCTTC. Protein product: CSAQTGAGGGYTF. Supplemented by reference TRBV29-1 and TRBJ1-2, the full variable domain reads SAVISQKPSRDICQRGTSLTIQCQVDSQVTMMFWYRQQPGQSLTLIATANQGSEATYESGFVIDKFPISRPNLTFSTLTVSNMSPEDSSIYLCSAQTGAGGGYTFGSGTRLTVV.

This clonotype was recorded at least ten times. J is TRBJ2-7 and V is TRBV11-2, with TRBD1 matching over 11 bases. This CDR3 comprises 15 residues. CDR1 is SGHAT and CDR2 is FQNNGV in the germline V gene. The ends lost 5 bases at V and 2 bases at J; junction bases unmatched: 5. This CDR3 is CASSLWGQGAYEQYF. The CDR3 DNA sequence: TGTGCCAGCAGCCTGTGGGGACAGGGGGCCTACGAGCAGTACTTC. Variable domain in full (rest from reference TRBV11-2 and TRBJ2-7): EAGVAQSPRYKIIEKRQSVAFWCNPISGHATLYWYQQILGQGPKLLIQFQNNGVVDDSQLPKDRFSAERLKGVDSTLKIQPAKLEDSAVYLCASSLWGQGAYEQYFGPGTRLTVT.

A word on this clonotype: Relative to the germline gene, one junction end is altered; a read error may explain this. The chain carries TRBV14 and TRBJ1-2; a weak D match, TRBD1 (5 bases). The CDR3 extends over 12 amino acids. Germline V gene data show CDR1 as SGHDN and CDR2 as FVKESK. CDR3 nucleotides: TGTGCCAGCAACCAAGTTGGGGCTGGCTACACCTTC. Translating it yields CASNQVGAGYTF.

On this clonotype itself: An end of the junction differs from the germline gene, which may be a read error. The chain recombines TRBV4-1 with TRBJ2-2; perhaps TRBD2 as D (6 bases). This CDR3 comprises 13 residues. Germline V CDR1 and CDR2: MGHRA, YSYEKL. The CDR3 bases are TGTGCCAGCAGCCTAAGCGCCCGCGGGGAGCTGCTTTTT. Protein: CASSLSARGELLF.

This clonotype was picked up many times. The V call is TRBV4-2, the J call TRBJ2-1; D remains ambiguous. V lost 2 bases to trimming and J lost 5 bases, with 7 bases between them. The CDR3 is 13 amino acids. Looked up from germline, CDR1 is LGHNA and CDR2 is YNFKEQ. For the CDR3, the DNA is TGTGCCAGCAGCCAACGGGCCAACAATGAGCAGTTCTTC. Its translation: CASSQRANNEQFF.

Turning to this clonotype: This may be a read error, as it is one base from a much larger clone. This rearrangement joins TRBV6-2 or TRBV6-3 to TRBJ2-7, with D uncertain. Germline V gene lookup returns CDR1 MNHEY and CDR2 SVGEGT. Trimming took 4 bases from V and 3 from J, leaving 7 bases between them. This CDR3 is built from 12 residues. Written as DNA, the CDR3 is TGTGCCAGCAGTTGGGCTGACTACGAGCAGTACTTC. This gives the protein CASSWADYEQYF.

The chain recombines TRBV5-4 with TRBJ1-1, with a possible D match to TRBD1 (5 bases). With 4 bases removed from V and 1 base from J, the gap between germline ends came to 11 bases. The CDR3 is made up of 14 amino acids. Germline CDR1 reads SGHNT; CDR2 reads YYREEE (reference sequence). CDR3 sequence: CASSRGDRNTEAFF. The DNA of the CDR3 is TGTGCCAGCAGCCGAGGGGATAGGAACACTGAAGCTTTCTTT.

The V gene is TRBV29-1, the J gene TRBJ2-7, with D possibly called TRBD1 or TRBD2 (6 bases each). V shed 6 bases and J shed 7 bases, with 19 bases lying between them. Germline V gene lookup returns CDR1 SQVTM and CDR2 ANQGSEA. The CDR3 consists of 13 residues. CDR3 sequence (DNA): TGCAGCGTGGGGGGCGTGGCCCTGTGGGAGCAGTACTTC. Its translation is CSVGGVALWEQYF.

This clonotype was seen a few times. The chain joins TRBV6-1 to TRBJ1-1, with no clear D. Deletions cut 6 bases from V and 4 bases from J, with 9 bases between. Germline V gene sequence: CDR1 MNHNS, CDR2 SASEGT. The CDR3 runs 12 residues. DNA of the CDR3: TGTGCCAGCAGCCTAGTCCGCACTGAAGCTTTCTTT. Translating gives CASSLVRTEAFF.

This clonotype was seen a handful of times. Germline and junction disagree at one end, which may indicate a read error. The chain links TRBV30 to TRBJ1-2, with D possibly TRBD1 on 6 matching bases. The CDR3 has 10 residues. Germline V CDR1 and CDR2: GTSNPN, SVGIG (reference sequence). CDR3 in amino acids: CAWSGRGRGF. The CDR3 bases are TGTGCCTGGAGTGGCAGGGGTAGGGGCTTC.

Remarks on this clonotype: A clone one base away is much larger, so this may be a read error. The V and J genes are TRBV4-1 and TRBJ2-1; unclear D gene. Germline-derived CDR1 and CDR2 are MGHRA and YSYEKL. Trimming stripped 7 bases from V and 0 bases from J, with 16 bases between. The CDR3 has 16 residues. In DNA form, the CDR3 reads TGCGCCAGCAACCAGATAGGCTCTAACTCCTACAATGAGCAGTTCTTC. As protein: CASNQIGSNSYNEQFF.

This clonotype was observed many times. V usage is TRBV6-5 and J usage is TRBJ2-7, with D maybe TRBD1 (5 bases). The CDR3 runs to 14 residues. Trimming cost V 7 bases and J 1 base, with 14 bases left between them. Germline lookup yields CDR1 MNHEY and CDR2 SVGAGI. CDR3 region: CASTLFTGSYEQYF. CDR3 DNA: TGTGCCAGCACTCTCTTTACAGGATCCTACGAGCAGTACTTC.

Concerning this clonotype itself: One end of the junction varies from germline; a read error may be responsible. The chain combines TRBV11-2 with TRBJ2-7, with D perhaps matching TRBD2 (5 bases). The CDR3 consists of 14 residues. Germline assignment: CDR1 SGHAT and CDR2 FQNNGV. The CDR3 DNA sequence: TGCGCCAGCAGCTTAGTGTCGGGAAACTACAAGCAGTACTTC. Its translation is CASSLVSGNYKQYF.

This clonotype was observed a handful of times. The chain recombines TRBV5-6 with TRBJ2-1; the D is unclear. The CDR3 loop spans 15 amino acids. Trimming left V 0 bases short and J 4 bases short, with 11 bases between. Germline V gene data show CDR1 as SGHDT and CDR2 as YYEEEE. This CDR3 is CASSLGLQTYNEQFF. The CDR3 DNA reads as TGTGCCAGCAGCTTGGGCCTCCAAACGTACAATGAGCAGTTCTTC.

A note on this clonotype: Relative to the germline gene, one junction end is altered; a read error may explain this. The genes are TRBV11-2 and TRBJ1-1; 9 bases agree with TRBD1. The germline V gene has CDR1 SGHAT and CDR2 FQNNGV. The length of the CDR3 is 14 residues. The CDR3 DNA is TGTGCCAGCAGCAGTGGGACAGGGTGGACTGGAGCTTTCTTT. The encoded protein is CASSSGTGWTGAFF.

This clonotype was seen many times. V gene TRBV6-5 combines with J gene TRBJ2-1; D gene uncertain. The CDR3 spans 15 residues. V lost 2 bases, J lost 0 bases, and 8 bases lay in between. Germline loops: CDR1 MNHEY, CDR2 SVGAGI. CDR3 sequence: CASSYTPSSYNEQFF. The CDR3 DNA sequence: TGTGCCAGCAGTTACACGCCGAGCTCCTACAATGAGCAGTTCTTC.

This clonotype was observed at least ten times. J is TRBJ2-2 and V is TRBV11-2; perhaps TRBD1 as D (5 bases). The V and J ends lost 5 bases and 6 bases respectively, with 10 bases between them. CDR1 and CDR2 from the germline V gene are SGHAT and FQNNGV. This CDR3 comprises 13 residues. CDR3 DNA: TGTGCCAGCAGCCGGCTGGGGCCCGGGGAGCTGTTTTTT. It codes for CASSRLGPGELFF.

The chain joins TRBV28 to TRBJ2-5; 13 positions match TRBD2. The CDR3 consists of 15 residues. Germline V gene data show CDR1 as MDHEN and CDR2 as SYDVKM. The V gene end was trimmed by 8 bases and the J gene end by 5 bases; junction bases not matched to a gene: 8. DNA for the CDR3: TGTGCCAGCCACACTAGCGGGAGGGCCAGGGAGACCCAGTACTTC. Its translation is CASHTSGRARETQYF.

The J gene is TRBJ2-3, the V gene TRBV10-3; 11 nucleotides agree with TRBD2. The V gene end was trimmed by 5 bases and the J gene end by 2 bases; junction bases not matched to a gene: 3. The germline V gene has CDR1 ENHRY and CDR2 SYGVKD. The CDR3 loop spans 15 amino acids. DNA for the CDR3: TGTGCCATCAGTTGGACTAGCGGGCCCACAGATACGCAGTATTTT. Its protein is CAISWTSGPTDTQYF.

A word on this clonotype: A single base separates this from a much larger clone, so it may be a read error. This chain links TRBV4-1 with TRBJ2-1; 9 nucleotides match TRBD2. Germline V gene sequence: CDR1 MGHRA, CDR2 YSYEKL. The CDR3 runs to 14 residues. V dropped 7 bases and J dropped 5; count of bases not matched to a gene: 6. The CDR3 region has the DNA TGCGCCAGCATCCGAGGCGGGAGGGACAATGAGCAGTTCTTC. Translating it yields CASIRGGRDNEQFF.

To note about this clonotype: A read error may be the cause here, since a much bigger clone is one base away. The chain has TRBV4-2 and TRBJ2-2; the D gene is possibly TRBD2 (6 bases). This CDR3 is built from 16 residues. CDR1 and CDR2 from the germline V gene are LGHNA and YNFKEQ. The CDR3 DNA reads TGTGTCAGCAGCCTCGGGGGAACAGTCAGCACCGGGGAGCTGTTTTTT. It yields the protein CVSSLGGTVSTGELFF.